This T cell receptor (beta chain) originates from a study of T cells in Graves' hyperthyroidism and ophthalmopathy. The CDR3 regions of TCR beta were amplified from RNA transcripts. An initial round of RT-PCR targeting the TCR CDR3 relied on the HTBI primer set. TCRdb re-derived calls from the multiplex PCR reads in MiXCR, one entry per CDR3 protein. This table holds roughly 840,000 distinct CDR3 sequences, 35% to 40% found once. This sample holds PBMCs from about 10 ml fresh peripheral blood. The sequence came from a man between 18 and 35 years old with Graves' hyperthyroidism. The material sequenced was blood.

CDR3 region: CSAMKSGAKPQHF. CDR3 bases: TGCAGTGCTATGAAAAGCGGGGCTAAGCCCCAGCATTTT. The chain is built from TRBV20-1 and TRBJ1-5; possibly TRBD1 for D (5 bases). V was cut by 4 bases and J by 8 bases, with 15 bases left in between. Germline V gene sequence: CDR1 DFQATT, CDR2 SNEGSKA (reference sequence). The CDR3 loop spans 13 amino acids.